Shown below are 7 T cell receptor beta chains from a single sample sequenced in a study of graft-versus-host responses after intestinal transplantation. Labeling with CFSE marked about 200,000 responder cells, which were plated with about 200,000 irradiated, violet-dye-labeled stimulator cells. Using immunoSEQ multiplex PCR, the repertoire was profiled, and TCRdb retains in-frame clones only, with some absent. The sample records some 13,000 clones, 35% to 40% being singletons. This sample comprised alloreactive CD8+ T cells from a mixed lymphocyte reaction culture, obtained before intestinal transplant. Subset noted: CFSE-low proliferating T cells sorted from roughly six-day pre-transplant mixed lymphocyte reaction (GvH or HvG direction). The receptors stem from a human patient who received an intestinal transplant.

V is TRBV28 and J is TRBJ2-2; 9 bases are shared with TRBD1. Trimming took 5 bases from V and 5 from J; bases not matched to a gene: 15. There are 18 residues in the CDR3. Germline assignment: CDR1 MDHEN and CDR2 SYDVKM. The CDR3 nucleotides are TGTGCCAGCAGTCTCACCTACCGCGACAGGGGGAGTACCGGGGAGCTGTTTTTT. This gives the protein CASSLTYRDRGSTGELFF.

This chain uses TRBV9 with TRBJ2-4, with 9 bases that match TRBD1. The CDR3 has 16 residues. Unmatched junction bases numbered 10, after V lost 3 bases and J lost 6 bases. CDR1 and CDR2 from the germline V gene are SGDLS and YYNGEE. The DNA of the CDR3 is TGTGCCAGCAGCGCAGAACAGGGGGCTGGGGTAAACATTCAGTACTTC. Amino acids: CASSAEQGAGVNIQYF.

This sequence joins TRBV9 and TRBJ1-1; the D gene is possibly TRBD1 (5 bases). Trimming took 0 bases from V and 7 from J, leaving 13 bases between them. CDR3 size: 14 residues. The germline V gene has CDR1 SGDLS and CDR2 YYNGEE. The CDR3: CASSVEGALGEAFF. CDR3 coding DNA: TGTGCCAGCAGCGTAGAAGGGGCTTTGGGTGAAGCTTTCTTT.

J is TRBJ2-1 and V is TRBV18; 7 positions agree with TRBD1. This CDR3 spans 14 amino acids. V was pared by 7 bases and J by 6 bases, with 9 bases of the junction left unmatched. Germline CDR1 and CDR2: KGHSH and LQKENI. CDR3 region: CASLTGPWVNEQFF. The CDR3 nucleotides read TGTGCCAGCTTGACAGGGCCCTGGGTCAATGAGCAGTTCTTC.

The chain is built from TRBV4-1 and TRBJ2-4; possible D gene TRBD2, 6 bases. This CDR3 comprises 15 residues. Deletions cut 0 bases from V and 7 bases from J, with 13 bases between. In germline, CDR1 is MGHRA, CDR2 YSYEKL. CDR3 amino acids: CASSQDGGGGNIQYF. CDR3 nucleotides: TGCGCCAGCAGCCAAGATGGGGGAGGAGGGAACATTCAGTACTTC.

This clone was observed a few times. The rearrangement links TRBV29-1 to TRBJ2-1; possible D gene TRBD1, 5 bases. Trimming took 3 bases from V and 7 from J, leaving 19 bases between them. The CDR3 loop spans 15 amino acids. Germline V CDR1 and CDR2: SQVTM, ANQGSEA. Here the CDR3 reads CSVDGAAEMRNEQFF. The DNA for the CDR3 is TGCAGCGTTGATGGGGCCGCCGAGATGCGAAATGAGCAGTTCTTC.

This clone occurred a few times. The CDR3: CASSQFPGGPSGEQYF. DNA of the CDR3: TGCGCCAGCAGCCAATTCCCGGGGGGGCCCAGCGGGGAGCAGTACTTC. V gene TRBV4-1 combines with J gene TRBJ2-7; 8 bases match TRBD2. This CDR3 contains 16 residues. The trim removed 2 bases at V and 7 bases at J, leaving 13 bases unmatched. CDR1 and CDR2 from the germline V gene are MGHRA and YSYEKL.